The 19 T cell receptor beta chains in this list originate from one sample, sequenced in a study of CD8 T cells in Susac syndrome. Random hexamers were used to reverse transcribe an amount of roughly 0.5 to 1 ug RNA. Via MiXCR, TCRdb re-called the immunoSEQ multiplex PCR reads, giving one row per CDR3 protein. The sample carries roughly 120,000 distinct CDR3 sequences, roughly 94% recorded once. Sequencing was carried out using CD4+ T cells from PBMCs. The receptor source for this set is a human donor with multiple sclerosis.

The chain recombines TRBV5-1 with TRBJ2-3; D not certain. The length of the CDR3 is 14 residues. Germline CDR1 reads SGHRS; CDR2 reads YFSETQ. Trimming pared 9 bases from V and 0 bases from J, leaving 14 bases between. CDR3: CATKVGPSTDTQYF. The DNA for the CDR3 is TGCGCCACCAAGGTGGGCCCTAGCACAGATACGCAGTATTTT. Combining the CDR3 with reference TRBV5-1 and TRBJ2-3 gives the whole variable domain KAGVTQTPRYLIKTRGQQVTLSCSPISGHRSVSWYQQTPGQGLQFLFEYFSETQRNKGNFPGRFSGRQFSNSRSEMNVSTLELGDSALYLCATKVGPSTDTQYFGPGTRLTVL.

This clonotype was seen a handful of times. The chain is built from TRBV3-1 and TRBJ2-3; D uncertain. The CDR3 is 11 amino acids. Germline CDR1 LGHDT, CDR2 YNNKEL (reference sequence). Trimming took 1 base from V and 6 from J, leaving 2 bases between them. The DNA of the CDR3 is TGTGCCAGCAGCCAAGGGGATACGCAGTATTTT. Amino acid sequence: CASSQGDTQYF.

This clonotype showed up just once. DNA of the CDR3: TGCAGCGTTTGGGGGTCTAGCGGGAGTGCTCGGGATGAGCAGTTCTTC. Translating it yields CSVWGSSGSARDEQFF. This sequence joins TRBV29-1 and TRBJ2-1; 10 positions match TRBD2. The CDR3 has 16 amino acids. Trimming at V came to 5 bases and at J to 8 bases, leaving 15 bases not matched to a gene. Germline V CDR1 and CDR2: SQVTM, ANQGSEA.

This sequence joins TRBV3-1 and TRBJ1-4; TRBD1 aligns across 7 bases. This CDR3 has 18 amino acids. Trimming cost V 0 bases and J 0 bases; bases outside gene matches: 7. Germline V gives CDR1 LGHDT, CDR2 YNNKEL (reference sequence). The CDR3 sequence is CASSQDLRTGATNEKLFF. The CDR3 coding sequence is TGTGCCAGCAGCCAAGATCTTCGGACAGGCGCAACTAATGAAAAACTGTTTTTT.

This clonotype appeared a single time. The CDR3 nucleotides are TGTGCCAGCAGCTCAGGGGAGTCCGGGGAGCTGTTTTTT. It codes for CASSSGESGELFF. The V gene is TRBV11-1, the J gene TRBJ2-2, with a weak D call TRBD1 (6 bases). With 4 bases removed from V and 6 bases from J, the gap between germline ends came to 9 bases. The germline gives CDR1 SGHAT, CDR2 FQDESV (reference sequence). The CDR3 covers 13 residues. The complete variable domain, with remaining parts taken from reference TRBV11-1 and TRBJ2-2, reads EAEVAQSPRYKITEKSQAVAFWCDPISGHATLYWYRQILGQGPELLVQFQDESVVDDSQLPKDRFSAERLKGVDSTLKIQPAELGDSAMYLCASSSGESGELFFGEGSRLTVL.

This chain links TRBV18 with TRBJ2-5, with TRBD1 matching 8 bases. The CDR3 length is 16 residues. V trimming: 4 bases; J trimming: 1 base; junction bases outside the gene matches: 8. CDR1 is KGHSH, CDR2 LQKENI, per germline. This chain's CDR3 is CASSRIRGPPQETQYF. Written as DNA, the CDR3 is TGTGCCAGCTCACGGATCAGGGGGCCGCCCCAAGAGACCCAGTACTTC.

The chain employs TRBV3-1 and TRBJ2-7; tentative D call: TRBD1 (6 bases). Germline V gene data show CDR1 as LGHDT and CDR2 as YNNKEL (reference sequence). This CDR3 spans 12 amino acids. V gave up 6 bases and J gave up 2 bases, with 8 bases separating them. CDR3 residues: CASRGATYEQYF. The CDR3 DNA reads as TGTGCCAGCAGGGGGGCTACCTACGAGCAGTACTTC.

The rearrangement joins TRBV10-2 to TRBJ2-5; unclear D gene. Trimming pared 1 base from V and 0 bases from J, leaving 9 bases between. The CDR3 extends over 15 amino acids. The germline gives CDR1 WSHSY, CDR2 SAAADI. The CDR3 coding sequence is TGCGCCAGCAGTGAGTTTCCTGGCGACCAAGAGACCCAGTACTTC. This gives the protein CASSEFPGDQETQYF.

CDR3 in amino acids: CSAAKGHGYTF. The CDR3 nucleotides read TGCAGTGCCGCCAAGGGGCATGGCTACACCTTC. V gene TRBV20-1 combines with J gene TRBJ1-2; a weak D match, TRBD1 (5 bases). The CDR3 is made up of 11 amino acids. V dropped 6 bases and J dropped 6 bases, with 11 bases sitting between them. CDR1 is DFQATT, CDR2 SNEGSKA, per germline (reference sequence).

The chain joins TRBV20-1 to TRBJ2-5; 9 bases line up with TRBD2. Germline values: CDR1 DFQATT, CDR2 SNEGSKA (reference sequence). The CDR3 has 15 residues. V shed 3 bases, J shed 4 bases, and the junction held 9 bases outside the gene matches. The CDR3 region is CSARGGLAGLETQYF. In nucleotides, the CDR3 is TGCAGTGCTAGGGGGGGACTAGCTGGTTTAGAGACCCAGTACTTC.

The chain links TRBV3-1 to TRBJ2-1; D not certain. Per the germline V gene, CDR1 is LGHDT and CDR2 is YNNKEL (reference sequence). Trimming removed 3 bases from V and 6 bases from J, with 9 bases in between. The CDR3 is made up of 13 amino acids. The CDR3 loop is CASSHLRSNEQFF. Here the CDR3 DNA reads TGTGCCAGCAGCCACTTAAGGAGCAATGAGCAGTTCTTC.

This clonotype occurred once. CDR3 region: CASSPMAGGTYGYTF. The CDR3 DNA reads as TGTGCCAGCAGCCCCATGGCCGGGGGAACCTATGGCTACACCTTC. The chain employs TRBV3-1 and TRBJ1-2, with TRBD1 as a possible D gene (5 bases). This CDR3 region has 15 residues. Germline CDR1 LGHDT, CDR2 YNNKEL (reference sequence). V lost 4 bases and J 4 bases, leaving 16 bases between the germline ends.

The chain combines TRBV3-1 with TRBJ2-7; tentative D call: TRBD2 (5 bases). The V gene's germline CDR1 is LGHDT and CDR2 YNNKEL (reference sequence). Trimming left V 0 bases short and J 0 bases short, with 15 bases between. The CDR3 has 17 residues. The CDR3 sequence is CASSQDEGRPSSYEQYF. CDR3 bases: TGTGCCAGCAGCCAAGACGAGGGCAGGCCGAGCTCCTACGAGCAGTACTTC.

The CDR3 sequence is CASSEALGYGYTF. In nucleotides, the CDR3 is TGTGCCAGCAGTGAAGCACTCGGCTATGGCTACACCTTC. V gene TRBV6-1 combines with J gene TRBJ1-2; D remains unclear. The CDR3 is made up of 13 amino acids. V lost 0 bases, J lost 4 bases, and 6 bases lay in between. Germline values: CDR1 MNHNS, CDR2 SASEGT.

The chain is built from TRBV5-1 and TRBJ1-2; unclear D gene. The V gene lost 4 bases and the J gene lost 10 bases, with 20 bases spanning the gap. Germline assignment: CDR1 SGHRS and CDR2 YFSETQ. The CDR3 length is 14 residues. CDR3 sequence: CASSRTTGVDDYTF. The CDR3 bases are TGCGCCAGCAGCAGAACTACGGGAGTCGATGACTACACCTTC.

The CDR3 DNA sequence: TGCAGTGCTAGAGAGGCGGGGGTTCGGAACATTCAGTACTTC. It yields the protein CSAREAGVRNIQYF. The chain employs TRBV20-1 and TRBJ2-4, with 7 bases matching TRBD2. This CDR3 has 14 residues. Germline V gene sequence: CDR1 DFQATT, CDR2 SNEGSKA (reference sequence). V shed 0 bases and J 7 bases; nucleotides not matched to a gene: 6.

This CDR3 reads CASSLEAGRLYQETQYF. DNA for the CDR3: TGTGCCAGCAGCCTAGAAGCGGGACGACTGTACCAAGAGACCCAGTACTTC. The V call is TRBV14, the J call TRBJ2-5; 7 bases are shared with TRBD2. CDR3 size: 17 residues. The V and J ends lost 4 bases and 0 bases, in that order; junction bases with no gene match: 11. Germline CDR1 SGHDN, CDR2 FVKESK.

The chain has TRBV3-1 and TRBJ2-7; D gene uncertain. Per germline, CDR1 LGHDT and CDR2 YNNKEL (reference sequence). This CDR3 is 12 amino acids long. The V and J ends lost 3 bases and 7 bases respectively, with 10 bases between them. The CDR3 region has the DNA TGTGCCAGCAGCCACGGAGCAGGAGAGCAGTACTTC. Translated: CASSHGAGEQYF.

This CDR3 reads CASSQGGGRRNTGELFF. In nucleotides, the CDR3 is TGCGCCAGCAGCCAAGGTGGAGGACGGAGGAACACCGGGGAGCTGTTTTTT. The gene calls are TRBV4-3 and TRBJ2-2; D perhaps matches TRBD2 (5 bases). Per the germline V gene, CDR1 is LGHNA and CDR2 is YSLEER. Trimming took 1 base from V and 1 from J, leaving 13 bases between them. The CDR3 totals 17 residues.